Below, 5 T cell receptor beta chains from the same sample are listed, as sequenced in a study of response to subunit inactivated influenza vaccine. TCRdb independently ran MiXCR on the RT-PCR reads; one entry per CDR3 protein. The sample lists hundreds of thousands of distinct CDR3 sequences, around 15% occurring once. Sequences were derived from PBMCs from blood, sampled 14 days before vaccination. The receptors originated from a man aged 50-59 years who received an inactivated influenza vaccine.

In its sample, this clonotype was seen a few times. This chain uses TRBV30 with TRBJ1-6, with D possibly TRBD1 on 5 matching bases. V gave up 2 bases and J gave up 10 bases, with 12 bases separating them. CDR3 length equals 13 residues. The germline V gene has CDR1 GTSNPN and CDR2 SVGIG (reference sequence). The CDR3 sequence: CAWSRGDESPLHF. The CDR3 DNA is TGTGCCTGGAGTAGAGGGGACGAATCACCCCTCCACTTT.

The table lists this clonotype with a few counts. DNA for the CDR3: TGTGCCAGCATTCGGAGGGTGTGGGGTAGGCATTACAATGAGCAGTTCTTC. Amino acid sequence: CASIRRVWGRHYNEQFF. V gene TRBV28 combines with J gene TRBJ2-1; TRBD2 is a possible D gene (6 bases). V was pared by 7 bases and J by 4 bases, with 23 bases between. Germline loops: CDR1 MDHEN, CDR2 SYDVKM. The CDR3 totals 17 residues.

This clonotype was detected only a few times. This rearrangement joins TRBV3-1 to TRBJ2-1; 7 bases match TRBD2. V was pared by 1 base and J by 4 bases, with 4 bases of the junction left unmatched. This CDR3 has 15 amino acids. Looked up from germline, CDR1 is LGHDT and CDR2 is YNNKEL (reference sequence). The chain's CDR3 is CASSQGAGVYNEQFF. CDR3 coding DNA: TGTGCCAGCAGCCAAGGGGCGGGGGTGTACAATGAGCAGTTCTTC.

This sequence joins TRBV15 and TRBJ2-6; no clear D gene. V gave up 0 bases and J gave up 2 bases, with 5 bases separating them. CDR3 size: 15 residues. Germline V gene sequence: CDR1 LNHNV, CDR2 YYDKDF (reference sequence). As DNA, the CDR3 is TGTGCCACCAGCAGAGATCACCCTGGGGCCAACGTCCTGACTTTC. It encodes CATSRDHPGANVLTF.

The V and J genes are TRBV5-1 and TRBJ2-4, with 9 bases aligning to TRBD2. CDR1 and CDR2 from the germline V gene are SGHRS and YFSETQ. V trimming: 4 bases; J trimming: 0 bases; junction bases outside the gene matches: 8. The CDR3 runs to 17 residues. CDR3 coding DNA: TGCGCCAGCAGCCTAATTGCGGGGGGGCTAGCCAAAAACATTCAGTACTTC. This gives the protein CASSLIAGGLAKNIQYF.